Here is one T cell receptor beta chain with its context. Its antigen is not known. The authors sorted CD4+ naive, central memory, regulatory and stem cell-like memory cells via CD45RO/CCR7/CD25/CD127/CD95/CD27. All of the isolated RNA was reverse transcribed, so expressed TCRB transcripts were sequenced. This table comes from immunoSEQ multiplex PCR, and its TCRdb copy is limited to in-frame clones, with some not included. This sample has 330,000 or so clones; around 13% occur once, and the top ten carry around 0.0099%. This sample was taken from a study of beta chain features in type 1 diabetes. Study overall: Healthy donors resembled patients in age, gender and cell yields. All of the samples together had roughly 110 million sorted cells examined. Points from the study as a whole: Researchers report that Type 1 diabetes patients had moderately but significantly shorter TCRB CDR3s across all four CD4+ subsets. In type 1 diabetes patients, VDJ junctions had fewer insertions; deletions at these junctions were more frequent.

This CDR3 spans 12 amino acids. Germline lookup yields CDR1 SEHNR and CDR2 FQNEAQ (reference sequence). The ends were cut back, 6 bases at V and 5 bases at J, with 7 bases in the middle. The rearrangement links TRBV7-9 to TRBJ1-4; no firm D call. This TCR derives from a woman younger than 30 with type 1 diabetes. Sequencing input: naive CD4+ T cells from blood. The CDR3 DNA reads as TGTGCCAGCAGTCCGGGGAATGAAAAACTGTTTTTT. Protein: CASSPGNEKLFF.